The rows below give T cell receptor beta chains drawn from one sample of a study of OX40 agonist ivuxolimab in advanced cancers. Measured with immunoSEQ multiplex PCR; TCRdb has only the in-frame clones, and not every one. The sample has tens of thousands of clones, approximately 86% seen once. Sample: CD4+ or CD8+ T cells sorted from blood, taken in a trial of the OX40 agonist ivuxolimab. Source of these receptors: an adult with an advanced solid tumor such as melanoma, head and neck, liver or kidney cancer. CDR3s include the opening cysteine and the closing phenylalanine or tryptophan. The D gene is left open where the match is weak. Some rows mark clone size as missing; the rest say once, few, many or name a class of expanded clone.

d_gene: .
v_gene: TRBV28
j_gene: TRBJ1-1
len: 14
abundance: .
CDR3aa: CASRRTGQNTEAFF
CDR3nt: TGTGCCAGCAGACGAACGGGACAGAACACTGAAGCTTTCTTT

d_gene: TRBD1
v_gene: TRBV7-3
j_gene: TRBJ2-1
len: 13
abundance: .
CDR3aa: CASSSDRDNEQFF
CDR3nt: TGTGCCAGCAGTTCGGACAGGGACAATGAGCAGTTCTTC

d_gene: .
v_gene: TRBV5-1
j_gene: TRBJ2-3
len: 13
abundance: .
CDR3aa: CASSLDSGTTQYF
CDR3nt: TGCGCCAGCAGCTTGGATTCAGGGACAACGCAGTATTTT

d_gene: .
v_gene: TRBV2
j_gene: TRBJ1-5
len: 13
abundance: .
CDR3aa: CASRGDGSGPQHF
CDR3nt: TGTGCCAGCAGGGGAGACGGGTCGGGACCCCAGCATTTT

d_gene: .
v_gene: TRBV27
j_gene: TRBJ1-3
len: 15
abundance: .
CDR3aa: CASSPGRSSGNTIYF
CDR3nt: TGTGCCAGCAGTCCGGGACGGAGCTCTGGAAACACCATATATTTT

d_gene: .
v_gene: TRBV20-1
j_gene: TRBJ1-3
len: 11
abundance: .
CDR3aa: CSAPRQSTIYF
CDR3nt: TGCAGTGCTCCTCGCCAAAGCACCATATATTTT

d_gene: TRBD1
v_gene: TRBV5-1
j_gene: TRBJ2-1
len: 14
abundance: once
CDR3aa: CASSLGQGAHEQFF
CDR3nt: TGCGCCAGCAGCTTGGGGCAGGGGGCACATGAGCAGTTCTTC

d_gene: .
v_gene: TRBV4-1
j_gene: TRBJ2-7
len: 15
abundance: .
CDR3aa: CASSQDAGIVYEQYF
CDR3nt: TGCGCCAGCAGCCAAGATGCAGGGATAGTCTACGAGCAGTACTTC

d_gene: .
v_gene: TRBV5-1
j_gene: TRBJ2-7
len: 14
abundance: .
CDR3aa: CASSLAHPSYEQYF
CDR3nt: TGCGCCAGCAGCTTGGCTCACCCTTCCTACGAGCAGTACTTC

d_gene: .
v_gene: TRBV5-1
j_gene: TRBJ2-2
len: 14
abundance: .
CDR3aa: CASSSLRDTGELFF
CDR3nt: TGCGCCAGCAGCTCCCTTAGGGACACCGGGGAGCTGTTTTTT

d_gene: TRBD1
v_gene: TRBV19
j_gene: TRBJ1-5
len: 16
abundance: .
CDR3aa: CASSTGTGTRNQPQHF
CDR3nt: TGTGCCAGTAGTACCGGGACAGGGACTCGTAATCAGCCCCAGCATTTT

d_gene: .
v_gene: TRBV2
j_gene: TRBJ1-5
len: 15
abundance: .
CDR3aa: CASSDNGRGFQPQHF
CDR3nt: TGTGCCAGCAGTGATAATGGCAGAGGGTTTCAGCCCCAGCATTTT

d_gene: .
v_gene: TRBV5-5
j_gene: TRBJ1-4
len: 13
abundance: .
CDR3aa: CASSSGRGEKLFF
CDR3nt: TGTGCCAGCAGCTCGGGCAGGGGTGAAAAACTGTTTTTT

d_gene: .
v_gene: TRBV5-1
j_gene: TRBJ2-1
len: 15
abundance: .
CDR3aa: CASSLEGAPYNEQFF
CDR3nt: TGCGCCAGCAGCTTGGAGGGAGCCCCCTACAATGAGCAGTTCTTC

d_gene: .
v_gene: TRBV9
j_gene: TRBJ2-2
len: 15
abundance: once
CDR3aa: CASSVVNQNTGELFF
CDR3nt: TGTGCCAGCAGCGTAGTAAATCAGAACACCGGGGAGCTGTTTTTT

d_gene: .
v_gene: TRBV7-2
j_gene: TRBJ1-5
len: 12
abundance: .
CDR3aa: CASSSPRQPQHF
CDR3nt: TGTGCCAGCAGCTCCCCCCGCCAGCCCCAGCATTTT

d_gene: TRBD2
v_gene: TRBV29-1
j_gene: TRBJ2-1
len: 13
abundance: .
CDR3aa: CSVEWLAGGEQFF
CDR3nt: TGCAGCGTGGAGTGGCTAGCGGGAGGAGAGCAGTTCTTC

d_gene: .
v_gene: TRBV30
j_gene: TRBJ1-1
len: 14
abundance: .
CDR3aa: CAWSVHPGNTEAFF
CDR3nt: TGTGCCTGGAGTGTACACCCAGGGAACACTGAAGCTTTCTTT

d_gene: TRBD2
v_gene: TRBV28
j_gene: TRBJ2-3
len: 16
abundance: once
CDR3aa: CASSGVGGVGTDTQYF
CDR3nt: TGTGCCAGCAGTGGAGTGGGAGGGGTCGGCACAGATACGCAGTATTTT

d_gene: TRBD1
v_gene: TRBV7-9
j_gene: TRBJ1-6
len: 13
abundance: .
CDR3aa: CASRGQDHSPLHF
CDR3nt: TGTGCCAGCCGGGGACAGGACCATTCACCCCTCCACTTT

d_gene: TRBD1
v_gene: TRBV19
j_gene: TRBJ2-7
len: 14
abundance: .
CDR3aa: CASRETGITYEQYF
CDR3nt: TGTGCCAGTAGGGAGACAGGGATTACCTACGAGCAGTACTTC

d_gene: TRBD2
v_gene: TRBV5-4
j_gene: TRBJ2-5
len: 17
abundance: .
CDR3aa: CASSPWGLAGSQETQYF
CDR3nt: TGTGCCAGCAGCCCCTGGGGACTAGCGGGAAGTCAAGAGACCCAGTACTTC

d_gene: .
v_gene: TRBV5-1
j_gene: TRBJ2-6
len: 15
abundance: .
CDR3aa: CASSPDNSGANVLTF
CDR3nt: TGCGCCAGCAGCCCGGACAACTCTGGGGCCAACGTCCTGACTTTC

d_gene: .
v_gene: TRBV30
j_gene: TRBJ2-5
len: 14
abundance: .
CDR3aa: CAWNQGGGQETQYF
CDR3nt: TGTGCCTGGAACCAGGGGGGGGGACAAGAGACCCAGTACTTC

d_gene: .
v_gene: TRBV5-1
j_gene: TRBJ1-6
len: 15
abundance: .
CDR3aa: CASSLAGDSMSPLHF
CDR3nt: TGCGCCAGCAGCTTGGCCGGGGATTCAATGTCACCCCTCCACTTT

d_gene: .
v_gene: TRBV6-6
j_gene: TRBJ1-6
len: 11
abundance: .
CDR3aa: CASSEYSPLHF
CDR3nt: TGTGCCAGCTCCGAATATTCACCCCTCCACTTT

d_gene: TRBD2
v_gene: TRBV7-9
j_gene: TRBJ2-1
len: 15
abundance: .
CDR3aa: CASSLGTSRNNEQFF
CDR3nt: TGTGCCAGCAGCTTAGGGACTAGCCGAAACAATGAGCAGTTCTTC

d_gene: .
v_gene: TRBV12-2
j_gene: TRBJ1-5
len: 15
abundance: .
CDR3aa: CASRPRGQGAQPQHF
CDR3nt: TGTGCAAGTCGCCCTAGGGGACAGGGGGCTCAGCCCCAGCATTTT

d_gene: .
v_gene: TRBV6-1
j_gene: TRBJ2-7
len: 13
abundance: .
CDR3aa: CASSENTGVEQYF
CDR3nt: TGTGCCAGCAGTGAAAACACCGGTGTGGAGCAGTACTTC

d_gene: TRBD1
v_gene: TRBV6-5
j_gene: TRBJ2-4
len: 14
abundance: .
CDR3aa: CASSETGGTNIQYF
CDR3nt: TGTGCCAGCAGTGAGACAGGGGGGACAAACATTCAGTACTTC

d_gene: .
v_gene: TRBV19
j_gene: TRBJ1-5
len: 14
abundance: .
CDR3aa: CASRDVLSNQPQHF
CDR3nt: TGTGCCAGTAGGGACGTCTTGAGCAATCAGCCCCAGCATTTT

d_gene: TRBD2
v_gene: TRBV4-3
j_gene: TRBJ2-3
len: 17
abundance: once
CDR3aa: CASSQEALAGTLDTQYF
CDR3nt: TGCGCCAGCAGCCAAGAGGCCCTAGCGGGAACCCTAGATACGCAGTATTTT

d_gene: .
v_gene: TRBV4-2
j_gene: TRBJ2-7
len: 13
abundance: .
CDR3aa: CASSQDRNYEQYF
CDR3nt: TGTGCCAGCAGCCAAGATAGGAACTACGAGCAGTACTTC

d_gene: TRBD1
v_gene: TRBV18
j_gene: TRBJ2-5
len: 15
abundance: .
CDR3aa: CASSLAGTGQETQYF
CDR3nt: TGTGCCAGCTCACTTGCCGGGACAGGCCAAGAGACCCAGTACTTC

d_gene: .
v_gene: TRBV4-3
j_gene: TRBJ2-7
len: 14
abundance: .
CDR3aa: CASKPRWGSYEQYF
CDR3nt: TGCGCCAGCAAACCAAGATGGGGCTCCTACGAGCAGTACTTC

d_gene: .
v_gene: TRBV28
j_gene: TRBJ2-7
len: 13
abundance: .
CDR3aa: CASSIDSAYEQYF
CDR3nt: TGTGCCAGCAGTATCGACAGCGCCTACGAGCAGTACTTC

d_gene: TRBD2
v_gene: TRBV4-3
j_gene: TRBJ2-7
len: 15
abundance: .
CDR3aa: CASSQGRGRGYEQYF
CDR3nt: TGCGCCAGCAGCCAAGGCAGAGGGAGGGGCTACGAGCAGTACTTC

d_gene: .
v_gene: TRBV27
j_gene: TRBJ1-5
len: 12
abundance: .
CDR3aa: CAERVGNQPQHF
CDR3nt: TGTGCCGAACGGGTGGGAAATCAGCCCCAGCATTTT

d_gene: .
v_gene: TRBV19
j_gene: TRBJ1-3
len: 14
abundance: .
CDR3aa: CASSIRQRGNTIYF
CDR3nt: TGTGCCAGTAGTATCCGGCAGCGTGGAAACACCATATATTTT

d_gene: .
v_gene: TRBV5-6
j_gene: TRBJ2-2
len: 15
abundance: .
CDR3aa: CASSYSGRNTGELFF
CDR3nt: TGTGCCAGCAGCTACTCCGGACGAAACACCGGGGAGCTGTTTTTT

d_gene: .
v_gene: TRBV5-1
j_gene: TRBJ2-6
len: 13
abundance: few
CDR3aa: CASSTPGANVLTF
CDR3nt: TGCGCCAGCAGTACCCCTGGGGCCAACGTCCTGACTTTC

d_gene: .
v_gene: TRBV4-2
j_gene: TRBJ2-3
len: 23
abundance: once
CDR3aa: CASSRLGGGPLSGKRTSTDTQYF
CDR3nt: TGTGCCAGCAGCCGACTTGGGGGGGGGCCCCTCTCGGGTAAACGAACTAGCACAGATACGCAGTATTTT

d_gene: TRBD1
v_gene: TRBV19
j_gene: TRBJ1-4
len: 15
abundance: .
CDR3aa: CASRTGAGGNEKLFF
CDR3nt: TGTGCCAGTAGGACCGGGGCAGGGGGAAATGAAAAACTGTTTTTT

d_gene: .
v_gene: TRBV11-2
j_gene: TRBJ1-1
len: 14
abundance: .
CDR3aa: CASSLERLNTEAFF
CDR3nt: TGTGCCAGCAGCTTAGAACGGCTGAACACTGAAGCTTTCTTT

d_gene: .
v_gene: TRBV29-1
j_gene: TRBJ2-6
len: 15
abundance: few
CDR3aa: CSVAAGGTGANVLTF
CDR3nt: TGCAGCGTTGCAGCAGGTGGGACTGGGGCCAACGTCCTGACTTTC

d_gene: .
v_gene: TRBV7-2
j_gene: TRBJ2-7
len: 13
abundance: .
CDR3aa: CASSSGSGDEQYF
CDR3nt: TGTGCCAGCAGCTCCGGGAGTGGCGACGAGCAGTACTTC

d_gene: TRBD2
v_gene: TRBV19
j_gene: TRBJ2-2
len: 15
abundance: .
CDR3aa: CASSLLTSGGGELFF
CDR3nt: TGTGCCAGTAGTCTACTGACTAGCGGGGGCGGGGAGCTGTTTTTT

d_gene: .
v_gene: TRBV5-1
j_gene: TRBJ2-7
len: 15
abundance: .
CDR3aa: CASSLTAGAVYEQYF
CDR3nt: TGCGCCAGCAGCTTGACTGCAGGGGCGGTCTACGAGCAGTACTTC

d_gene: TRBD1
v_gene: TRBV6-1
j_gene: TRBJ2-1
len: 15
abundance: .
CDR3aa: CASSEEAGGHNEQFF
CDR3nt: TGTGCCAGCAGTGAAGAGGCAGGGGGACACAATGAGCAGTTCTTC

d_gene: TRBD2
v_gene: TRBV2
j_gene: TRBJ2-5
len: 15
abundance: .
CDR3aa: CASTLAGGPQETQYF
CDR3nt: TGTGCCAGCACCTTAGCGGGAGGGCCCCAAGAGACCCAGTACTTC

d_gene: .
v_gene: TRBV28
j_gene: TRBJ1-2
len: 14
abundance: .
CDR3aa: CASSSAGVDYGYTF
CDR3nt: TGTGCCAGCAGTTCAGCGGGGGTCGACTATGGCTACACCTTC

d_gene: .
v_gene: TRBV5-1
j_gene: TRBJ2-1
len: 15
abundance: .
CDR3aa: CASWLGGSHEREQFF
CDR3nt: TGCGCCAGCTGGCTAGGAGGGTCCCATGAGAGGGAGCAGTTCTTC

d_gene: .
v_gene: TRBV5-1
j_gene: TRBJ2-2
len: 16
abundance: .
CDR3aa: CASSLGGLGLAGELFF
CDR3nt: TGCGCCAGCAGCTTGGGAGGTCTAGGGCTGGCCGGGGAGCTGTTTTTT

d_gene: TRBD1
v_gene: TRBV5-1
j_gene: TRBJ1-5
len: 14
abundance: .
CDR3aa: CASSLRTGEQPQHF
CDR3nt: TGCGCCAGCAGCTTACGGACAGGGGAGCAGCCCCAGCATTTT

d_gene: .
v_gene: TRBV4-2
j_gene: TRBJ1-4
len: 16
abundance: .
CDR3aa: CASSHPGRGTNEKLFF
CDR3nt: TGTGCCAGCAGCCATCCCGGACGCGGAACTAATGAAAAACTGTTTTTT

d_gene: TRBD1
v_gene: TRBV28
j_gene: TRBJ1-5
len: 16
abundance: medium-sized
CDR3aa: CASSPPGQGSNQPQHF
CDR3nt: TGTGCCAGCAGCCCTCCGGGACAGGGGAGCAATCAGCCCCAGCATTTT

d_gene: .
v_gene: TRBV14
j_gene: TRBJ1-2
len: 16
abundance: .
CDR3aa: CASSQGSGRVRGGYTF
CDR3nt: TGTGCCAGCAGCCAAGGAAGTGGCAGGGTGCGGGGTGGCTACACCTTC

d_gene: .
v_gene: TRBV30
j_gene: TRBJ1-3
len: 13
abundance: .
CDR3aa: CAWKVTSGNTIYF
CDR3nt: TGTGCCTGGAAGGTGACCTCTGGAAACACCATATATTTT

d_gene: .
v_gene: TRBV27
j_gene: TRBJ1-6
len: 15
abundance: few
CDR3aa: CASRTAINPNSPLHF
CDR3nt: TGTGCCAGCAGGACCGCGATAAATCCCAATTCACCCCTCCACTTT